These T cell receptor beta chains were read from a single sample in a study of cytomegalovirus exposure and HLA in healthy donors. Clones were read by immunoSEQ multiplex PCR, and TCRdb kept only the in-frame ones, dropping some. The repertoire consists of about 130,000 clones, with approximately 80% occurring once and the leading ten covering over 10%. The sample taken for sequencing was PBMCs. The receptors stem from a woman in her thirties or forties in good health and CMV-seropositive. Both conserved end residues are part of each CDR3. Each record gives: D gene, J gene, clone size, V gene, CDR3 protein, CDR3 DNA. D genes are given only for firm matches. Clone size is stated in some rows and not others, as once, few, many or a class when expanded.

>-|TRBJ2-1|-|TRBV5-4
CASSLDSVSHNEQFF
TGTGCCAGCAGCTTGGACTCCGTTTCTCACAATGAGCAGTTCTTC
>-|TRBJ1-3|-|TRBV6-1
CASSESGDSGNTIYF
TGTGCCAGCAGTGAATCAGGGGACTCTGGAAACACCATATATTTT
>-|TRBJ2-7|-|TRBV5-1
CASSLVVGGLQDEQYF
TGCGCCAGCAGCTTGGTGGTGGGAGGCCTTCAGGACGAGCAGTACTTC
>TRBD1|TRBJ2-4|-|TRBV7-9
CASTPRTGWPLLAKNIQYF
TGTGCCAGCACCCCTCGGACAGGGTGGCCTTTACTAGCCAAAAACATTCAGTACTTC
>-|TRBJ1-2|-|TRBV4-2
CASSQDRRVYGYTF
TGTGCCAGCAGCCAAGATCGCAGGGTCTATGGCTACACCTTC
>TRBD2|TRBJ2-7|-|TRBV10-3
CAIAPSGRDYEQYF
TGTGCCATCGCCCCTAGCGGGCGAGACTACGAGCAGTACTTC
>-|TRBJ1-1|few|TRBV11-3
CASSWGAGNTEAFF
TGTGCCAGCAGCTGGGGCGCCGGGAACACTGAAGCTTTCTTT
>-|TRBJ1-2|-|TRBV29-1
CGVEGGGYTF
TGCGGCGTTGAGGGGGGTGGCTACACCTTC
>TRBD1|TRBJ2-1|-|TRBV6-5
CASSYSSRGHDNEQFF
TGTGCCAGCAGTTACTCGAGCAGGGGGCACGACAATGAGCAGTTCTTC
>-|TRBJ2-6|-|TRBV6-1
CASSDNSGANVLTF
TGTGCCAGCAGTGACAACTCTGGGGCCAACGTCCTGACTTTC
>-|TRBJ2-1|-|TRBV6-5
CASSYLRQRSGQFF
TGTGCCAGCAGTTATCTTCGTCAGCGTTCTGGACAGTTCTTC
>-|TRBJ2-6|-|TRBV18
CASSPPGERQSSGANVLTF
TGTGCCAGCTCACCACCCGGGGAACGCCAGAGCTCTGGGGCCAACGTCCTGACTTTC
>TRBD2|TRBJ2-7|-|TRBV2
CASRMDRVSGRTYEQYF
TGTGCCAGCAGGATGGACAGAGTAAGCGGGAGAACCTACGAGCAGTACTTC
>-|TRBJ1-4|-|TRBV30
CASESRLGEKLFF
TGTGCCTCCGAATCGAGGTTAGGTGAAAAACTGTTTTTT
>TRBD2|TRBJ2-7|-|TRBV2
CASSDDRTSLRYEQYF
TGTGCCAGCAGTGACGATCGGACTAGCCTCCGCTACGAGCAGTACTTC
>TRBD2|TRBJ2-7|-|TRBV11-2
CASTLAGGEQYF
TGTGCCAGCACCCTAGCGGGAGGTGAGCAGTACTTC
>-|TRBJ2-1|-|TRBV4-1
CASSQYPSSYNEQFF
TGCGCCAGCAGCCAATATCCTAGCTCCTACAATGAGCAGTTCTTC
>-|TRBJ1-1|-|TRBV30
CAWSVRGENTEAFF
TGTGCCTGGAGTGTCAGGGGCGAGAACACTGAAGCTTTCTTT
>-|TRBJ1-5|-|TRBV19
CASSYGQRDQPQHF
TGTGCCAGTAGTTACGGACAGCGTGATCAGCCCCAGCATTTT
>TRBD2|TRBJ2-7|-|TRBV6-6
CASRFSGRTAEQYF
TGTGCCAGCAGGTTTAGCGGGCGAACCGCGGAGCAGTACTTC
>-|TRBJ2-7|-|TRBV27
CASSLWLGETYEQYF
TGTGCCAGCAGTTTATGGTTAGGGGAAACCTACGAGCAGTACTTC
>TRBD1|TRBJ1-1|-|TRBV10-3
CATRTGTTEAFF
TGTGCCACCCGGACAGGGACCACTGAAGCTTTCTTT
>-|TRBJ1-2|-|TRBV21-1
CASSKGDRDSYGYTF
TGTGCCAGCAGCAAAGGAGACCGGGACAGCTATGGCTACACCTTC
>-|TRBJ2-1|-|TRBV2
CASTQSNEQFF
TGTGCCAGCACACAGAGCAATGAGCAGTTCTTC
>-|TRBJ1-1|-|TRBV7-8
CASSLTRLGNTEAFF
TGTGCCAGCAGCTTGACCAGGTTGGGGAACACTGAAGCTTTCTTT
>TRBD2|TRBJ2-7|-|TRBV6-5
CASSPGLAGLYEQYF
TGTGCCAGCAGTCCCGGACTAGCGGGTTTATACGAGCAGTACTTC
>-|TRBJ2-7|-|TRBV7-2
CASSLGASGSVYEQYF
TGTGCCAGCAGCTTAGGAGCAAGCGGGTCTGTCTACGAGCAGTACTTC
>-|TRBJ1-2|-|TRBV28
CASRRDYGYTF
TGTGCCAGCCGGAGGGACTATGGCTACACCTTC
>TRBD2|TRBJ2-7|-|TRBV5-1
CASSSVGGGPYEQYF
TGCGCCAGCAGCTCCGTGGGGGGAGGGCCATACGAGCAGTACTTC
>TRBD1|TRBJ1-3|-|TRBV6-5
CASRGQGLSGNTIYF
TGTGCCAGCAGGGGACAGGGTCTCTCTGGAAACACCATATATTTT
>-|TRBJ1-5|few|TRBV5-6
CASSFGGPWGNQPQHF
TGTGCCAGCAGCTTCGGAGGGCCTTGGGGCAATCAGCCCCAGCATTTT
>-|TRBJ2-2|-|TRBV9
CASSASGSRDTGELFF
TGTGCCAGCAGCGCCTCGGGGTCCCGGGACACCGGGGAGCTGTTTTTT
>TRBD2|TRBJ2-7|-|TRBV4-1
CASSQASGVYEQYF
TGCGCCAGCAGCCAAGCTAGCGGGGTTTACGAGCAGTACTTC
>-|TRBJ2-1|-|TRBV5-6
CASGRRGGQYNEQFF
TGTGCCAGCGGGAGGAGAGGGGGCCAATACAATGAGCAGTTCTTC
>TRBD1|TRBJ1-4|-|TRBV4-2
CASSPRDSIEKLFF
TGTGCCAGCAGCCCCCGGGACAGTATTGAAAAACTGTTTTTT
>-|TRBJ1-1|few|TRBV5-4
CASSLGLRDTEAFF
TGTGCCAGCAGCTTAGGTCTGCGGGATACTGAAGCTTTCTTT
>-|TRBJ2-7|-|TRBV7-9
CASSFEVYEQYF
TGTGCCAGCAGCTTCGAGGTCTACGAGCAGTACTTC
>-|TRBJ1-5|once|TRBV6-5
CASSYQGNSNQPQHF
TGTGCCAGCAGTTACCAGGGTAACAGCAATCAGCCCCAGCATTTT
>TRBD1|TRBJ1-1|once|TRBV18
CASSPVDRGLNTEAFF
TGTGCCAGCTCACCGGTGGACAGGGGGTTGAACACTGAAGCTTTCTTT
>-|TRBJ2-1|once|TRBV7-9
CASSFITGPLDSYNEQFF
TGTGCCAGCAGCTTCATTACAGGGCCCCTGGACTCCTACAATGAGCAGTTCTTC